This T cell receptor beta chain was documented in a study of vaccination and CD4 T cells after COVID-19. Overall study: In the convalescent cohort, there were six males and four females, two of them Hispanic.

Concerning this clonotype: As yet, its antigen is unknown.

Documented treatment: roughly ten-day PBMC culture with coronavirus spike peptide pools or control peptides (ViraFEST assay). Sequencing of cultured CD4+ T cell DNA used the Oncomine TCR Beta short-read assay. TCRdb analysed the PCR reads with MiXCR anew, one entry per CDR3 protein. This table holds about 14,000 distinct CDR3 sequences, approximately 57% found once. The material sequenced was CD4+ T cells from blood, cultured in vitro. The receptor's source is a human donor who had recovered from COVID-19.

Written as DNA, the CDR3 is TGTGCCTGGAGGATTAGCGGGGCTAGAACGCAGTATTTT. Protein sequence: CAWRISGARTQYF. This chain links TRBV30 with TRBJ2-3; 8 nucleotides line up with TRBD2. V lost 3 bases, J lost 9 bases, and 8 bases stayed unmatched. The CDR3 is made up of 13 amino acids. The germline gives CDR1 GTSNPN, CDR2 SVGIG (reference sequence). Variable domain in full (rest from reference TRBV30 and TRBJ2-3): SQTIHQWPATLVQPVGSPLSLECTVEGTSNPNLYWYRQAAGRGLQLLFYSVGIGQISSEVPQNLSASRPQDRQFILSSKKLLLSDSGFYLCAWRISGARTQYFGPGTRLTVL.